This TCR beta chain was sequenced during a study of Tregs in tolerant kidney transplant recipients (dated 2019 in TCRdb). Notes on the research overall: Related donors were used in the transplants with nonmyeloablative bone marrow transplantation, and mixed chimerism was transient in the human trials. The study applied TCRbeta sequencing to find donor-specific regulatory T cells before combined kidney and bone marrow transplantation and then followed those same cells after transplant. What the work shows at the level of the full study, not this receptor alone: Although technical replication error seemed to be minimal, the question of biological reproducibility was not addressed directly. Donor-specific Treg expansion was found to exceed global Treg expansion in tolerant patients, suggesting antigen-driven rather than nonspecific expansion. The study was limited by small patient numbers, and the findings need validation in larger populations and under other immunosuppression protocols. PCR primers changed over time for some patients, so nucleotide-level comparison across those patients' samples was not possible. Expanding Tregs with activated donor B cells appeared to identify the most biologically relevant and donor-specific TCRbeta repertoire.

As for this clone: There is no known antigen for this receptor. Read sequence stops 3 residues before the CDR3 end, and the germline J gene provides the missing end.

Genomic DNA was extracted from sorted cells with the QIAGEN DNeasy Blood and Tissue Kit for TCRbeta CDR3 sequencing. High-throughput TCRbeta CDR3 sequencing was carried out commercially through immunoSEQ, with PCR amplification with bias correction and internal controls included. In the paper's pipeline: Unique productive TCRbeta sequences were defined by CDR3 nucleotide sequence where primers matched, otherwise by CDR3 amino acid sequence with Vbeta and Jbeta genes. Sorting error was corrected by removing sequences shared between sorted populations at a frequency ratio of 2:1 or less, and the remaining shared sequences were assigned to the higher population. A sequence was defined as donor-reactive if the sequence was expanded at least 5-fold in CFSE-low cells compared with unstimulated cells and had a frequency of at least 0.01% in CFSE-low cells. Jensen-Shannon divergence, calculated on the top 100 TCRbeta sequences ranked by frequency, was used to quantify repertoire divergence. For any sample with multiple sequencing runs, sorting error was corrected in each run separately before the runs were pooled. TCRdb limited this immuneACCESS table to in-frame rearrangements with V and J called. A share of clones is missing; checked studies link under half to unresolved V genes, and the rest is unexplained. The V and J calls and clone size are taken from that table; D and trimming were inferred from the DNA. The record for this sample contains roughly 32,000 clones. 14% of the sample is in the top ten clones.

Read against the paper, the sample's time point label means: blood sample drawn before combined kidney and bone marrow transplant. Unstimulated Tregs (CD4+CD25+CD127-), CD4+ non-Tregs (CD4+CD25-), CD4 and CD8 cells were FACS-sorted from thawed PBMCs. 4 combined kidney and bone marrow transplant recipients from the ITN036ST trial were included as patients, and samples were available only from these trial subjects. Healthy control blood was processed to PBMCs with a Ficoll density gradient and then cryopreserved, whereas patient PBMCs were collected both before and after transplant. Taken from cysteine to phenylalanine, the CDR3 has 14 residues. The CDR3 was read in part: 33 bases, with the frame set at base 1. V loses 7 bases of germline sequence and J loses 9 bases, and the interval between the two ends is 16 bases. Reading the germline V gene gives CDR1 WSHSY and CDR2 SAAADI.

This receptor was identified in a human donor who received a combined kidney and bone marrow transplant. The rearrangement combines TRBV10-2 with TRBJ1-6, with no reliable assignment of the D segment. The sample in question was CD8+ T cells from blood, obtained before the transplant. The CDR3 loop reads CASTILDSGSPLHF. The part of the CDR3 DNA that was read is TGCGCCAGCACCATCCTTGATTCGGGTTCACCC.